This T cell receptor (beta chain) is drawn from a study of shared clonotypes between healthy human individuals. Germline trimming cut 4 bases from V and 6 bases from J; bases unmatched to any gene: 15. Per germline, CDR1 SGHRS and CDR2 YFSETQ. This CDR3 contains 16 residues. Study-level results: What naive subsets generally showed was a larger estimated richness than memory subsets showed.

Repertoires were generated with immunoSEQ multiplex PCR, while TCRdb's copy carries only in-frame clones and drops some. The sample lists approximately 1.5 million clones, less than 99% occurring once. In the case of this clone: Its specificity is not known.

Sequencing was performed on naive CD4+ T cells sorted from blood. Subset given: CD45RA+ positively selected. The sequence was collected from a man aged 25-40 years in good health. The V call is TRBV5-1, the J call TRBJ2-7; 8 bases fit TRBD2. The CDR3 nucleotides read TGCGCCAGCAGCCAAGCCAAGCGGGAGAGTCCCCTCGAGCAGTACTTC. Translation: CASSQAKRESPLEQYF.